This T cell receptor (beta chain) emerged from a study of blood T cell repertoires in COVID-19. As for the study in general: The United States, Italy and Spain were the sources of the acute and convalescent COVID-19 samples. PBMCs, B-cell-depleted T cells, or T cells were the source of the cDNA or gDNA that made up the material.

Authors' processing steps: Cell counts per sample came from amplifying reference gene primers. The method was immunoSEQ multiplex PCR; TCRdb's version includes in-frame clones alone and lacks a portion of them. From that table come the V and J calls and clone size; the DNA was used to work out D and trimming. The sample records fewer than 150,000 clones, about 91% being singletons. After removal of 4 bases from V and 5 bases from J, the junction contained 9 bases not matched to a gene. Germline assignment: CDR1 SGHRS and CDR2 YFSETQ. The CDR3 runs to 15 residues. The sample comprised peripheral blood. This chain connects TRBV5-1 to TRBJ2-5; 9 nucleotides line up with TRBD2. The sequence was obtained from a human donor in a cohort sampled during active COVID-19. As DNA, the CDR3 is TGCGCCAGCAGCCCCCTTAGCGGGGGAGGGGAGACCCAGTACTTC. This gives the protein CASSPLSGGGETQYF.